Listed below are T cell receptor beta chains from one sample, sequenced in a study of blood T cell repertoires in COVID-19. Profiling relied on immunoSEQ multiplex PCR, and the TCRdb table lists in-frame clones only, not all of them. The profile covers about 230,000 clones, with 75% to 90% appearing a single time and around 25% taken by the ten largest. The sequencing sample was made of peripheral blood. All receptors come from a man aged 40-49 years with acute or convalescent COVID-19. Both conserved end residues are part of each CDR3. D genes are given only for firm matches.

TRBJ2-7 | TRBD2 | TRBV5-1 | CASSLKTSDLGEQYF | TGCGCCAGCAGCCTAAAAACTAGCGACCTGGGAGAGCAGTACTTC
TRBJ1-1 | - | TRBV7-3 | CASSLTQASEAFF | TGTGCCAGCAGCTTAACGCAGGCCTCTGAAGCTTTCTTT
TRBJ1-2 | TRBD1 | TRBV19 | CASIGQGNGYTF | TGTGCCAGTATCGGACAGGGAAATGGCTACACCTTC
TRBJ2-2 | TRBD1 | TRBV9 | CASSVRQGINTGELFF | TGTGCCAGCAGCGTCCGACAGGGCATTAACACCGGGGAGCTGTTTTTT
TRBJ1-6 | TRBD1 | TRBV19 | CASSIKGARSPLHF | TGTGCCAGTAGTATCAAGGGGGCCCGATCACCCCTCCACTTT
TRBJ2-1 | TRBD2 | TRBV11-2 | CASSSISGLGPGEQFF | TGTGCCAGCAGCTCCATTAGCGGACTAGGACCGGGTGAGCAGTTCTTC
TRBJ2-7 | TRBD1 | TRBV5-6 | CASSWGTGREQYF | TGTGCCAGCAGCTGGGGGACAGGGCGCGAGCAGTACTTC
TRBJ2-5 | - | TRBV7-8 | CASSRPGKETQYF | TGTGCCAGCAGCCGCCCGGGGAAGGAGACCCAGTACTTC
TRBJ2-6 | - | TRBV6-4 | CASSDPSGVAGANVLTF | TGTGCCAGCAGTGACCCATCGGGGGTGGCTGGGGCCAACGTCCTGACTTTC
TRBJ2-6 | TRBD2 | TRBV7-3 | CASSSPREGTFSGANVLTF | TGTGCCAGCAGCTCCCCAAGGGAGGGAACTTTCTCTGGGGCCAACGTCCTGACTTTC